Listed below are T cell receptor beta chains from one sample, sequenced in a study of T cell repertoires and leukemia-associated antigens. MiXCR, run by TCRdb on the 5' RACE reads, gives a single entry per CDR3 protein. Of approximately 12,000 distinct CDR3 sequences in the sample, roughly 39% were seen once. Their cognate antigens are unknown. The sequencing sample was made of CD3+ T cells sorted from blood and cultured. The origin of the receptors is a female donor in good health. The CDR3 runs from the conserved cysteine through the conserved F or W. A D gene is named only where the DNA matches it firmly. Clone size is not always given. Where it is, it says once, few, many or a class for expanded clones.

CDR3: CASSLQGSEQFF; DNA: TGTGCCAGCAGCCTACAGGGATCTGAGCAGTTCTTC; size: medium-sized; V: TRBV7-9; J: TRBJ2-1; D: NA
CDR3: CASSTYILGGGPPHTDTQYF; DNA: TGTGCCAGCAGCACATACATTTTGGGGGGAGGCCCCCCCCACACAGATACGCAGTATTTT; size: many; V: TRBV21-1; J: TRBJ2-3; D: NA
CDR3: CASSGTTQETQYF; DNA: TGTGCCAGCAGCGGGACTACCCAAGAGACCCAGTACTTC; size: NA; V: TRBV5-4; J: TRBJ2-5; D: TRBD2
CDR3: CAIKSGTALNEQFF; DNA: TGTGCCATCAAATCAGGGACAGCCCTCAATGAGCAGTTCTTC; size: once; V: TRBV10-3; J: TRBJ2-1; D: TRBD1
CDR3: CASTPLRDSGFSGNTIYF; DNA: TGTGCCAGCACCCCCCTCCGGGACTCCGGCTTCTCTGGAAACACCATATATTTT; size: many; V: TRBV12-3/TRBV12-4; J: TRBJ1-3; D: NA
CDR3: CASSQDPGPDTQYF; DNA: TGTGCCAGCAGCCAAGATCCGGGACCAGATACGCAGTATTTT; size: NA; V: TRBV3-1; J: TRBJ2-3; D: NA
CDR3: CASSPRGKGSQFF; DNA: TGTGCCAGCAGCCCGAGAGGGAAGGGTTCGCAGTTCTTC; size: NA; V: TRBV28; J: TRBJ2-1; D: NA
CDR3: CASSLNHGYTF; DNA: TGTGCCAGCAGTTTGAACCATGGCTACACCTTC; size: NA; V: TRBV28; J: TRBJ1-2; D: NA
CDR3: CSVFRDQYATAFF; DNA: TGCAGCGTTTTTAGGGACCAGTACGCCACGGCTTTCTTT; size: NA; V: TRBV29-1; J: TRBJ1-1; D: NA
CDR3: CASSEGSGKYNEQFF; DNA: TGTGCCAGCAGCGAAGGTAGTGGAAAGTACAATGAGCAGTTCTTC; size: few; V: TRBV5-6; J: TRBJ2-1; D: NA
CDR3: CASALRLPPTTTYNEQFF; DNA: TGTGCTAGTGCCCTTAGACTACCACCGACGACTACGTACAATGAGCAGTTCTTC; size: medium-sized; V: TRBV12-5; J: TRBJ2-1; D: NA
CDR3: CASSSQYF; DNA: TGTGCCAGTAGTTCACAGTACTTC; size: NA; V: TRBV19; J: TRBJ2-7; D: NA
CDR3: CASSPRDRALEAFF; DNA: TGTGCCAGCAGCCCCCGGGACAGGGCCCTTGAAGCTTTCTTT; size: medium-sized; V: TRBV9; J: TRBJ1-1; D: TRBD1
CDR3: CASSKERWGQGTQYF; DNA: NA; size: NA; V: TRBV21-1; J: TRBJ2-5; D: NA
CDR3: CASSLVGGLAGEEFF; DNA: TGTGCCAGCAGCTTAGTTGGTGGACTAGCGGGAGAAGAGTTCTTC; size: NA; V: TRBV11-1; J: TRBJ2-1; D: TRBD2
CDR3: CASSFGTGGFLYEQYF; DNA: TGCGCCAGCAGCTTCGGGACAGGGGGCTTCCTCTACGAGCAGTACTTC; size: once; V: TRBV5-1; J: TRBJ2-7; D: TRBD1
CDR3: CASSQNWGRYNEQFF; DNA: TGCGCCAGCAGCCAGAATTGGGGGCGTTACAATGAGCAGTTCTTC; size: NA; V: TRBV4-1; J: TRBJ2-1; D: NA
CDR3: CATSDGKGAGNQPQHF; DNA: TGTGCCACCAGTGATGGGAAGGGGGCTGGCAATCAGCCCCAGCATTTT; size: few; V: TRBV24-1; J: TRBJ1-5; D: TRBD1
CDR3: CSARTGLAGSYEQYF; DNA: TGCAGTGCTAGAACGGGACTGGCGGGTTCCTACGAGCAGTACTTC; size: NA; V: TRBV20-1; J: TRBJ2-7; D: NA
CDR3: CASSPRRSGGYNEQFF; DNA: TGTGCCAGCAGCCCCAGGAGGAGCGGGGGATACAATGAGCAGTTCTTC; size: few; V: TRBV7-2; J: TRBJ2-1; D: TRBD2
CDR3: CATSRDYSSSHNEQFF; DNA: TGTGCCACCAGCAGAGATTATAGCTCCTCTCACAATGAGCAGTTCTTC; size: large; V: TRBV15; J: TRBJ2-1; D: NA
CDR3: CASSQIHAANYGCTF; DNA: TGTGCCAGCAGCCAAATCCACGCAGCGAACTATGGCTGCACCTTC; size: NA; V: TRBV3-1; J: TRBJ1-2; D: NA
CDR3: CASSLVVTAGPSYNEQFF; DNA: TGTGCCAGCAGTTTGGTAGTGACAGCGGGGCCCTCCTACAATGAGCAGTTCTTC; size: NA; V: TRBV27; J: TRBJ2-1; D: TRBD2
CDR3: CASSLATLTGERTEAFF; DNA: TGTGCCAGCAGCTTAGCGACCTTGACAGGGGAGAGAACTGAAGCTTTCTTT; size: NA; V: TRBV11-2; J: TRBJ1-1; D: TRBD1
CDR3: CASSLTKGANVLTF; DNA: TGTGCCAGCAGCCTGACGAAGGGGGCCAACGTCCTGACTTTC; size: many; V: TRBV12-3/TRBV12-4; J: TRBJ2-6; D: NA
CDR3: CASSVLFRTSVYNEQFF; DNA: TGTGCCAGCAGCGTTTTGTTCAGGACTAGCGTTTACAATGAGCAGTTCTTC; size: many; V: TRBV11-2; J: TRBJ2-1; D: TRBD2
CDR3: CAWSVGNNEKLFF; DNA: TGTGCCTGGAGTGTAGGGAATAATGAAAAACTGTTTTTT; size: many; V: TRBV30; J: TRBJ1-4; D: NA
CDR3: CASSLIRTSEKLFF; DNA: TGTGCCAGCAGCCTAATAAGGACAAGTGAAAAACTGTTTTTT; size: NA; V: TRBV6-2/TRBV6-3; J: TRBJ1-4; D: NA
CDR3: CASTSGGGYVETQYF; DNA: TGTGCCAGCACCTCGGGAGGGGGCTATGTGGAGACCCAGTACTTC; size: many; V: TRBV28; J: TRBJ2-5; D: NA
CDR3: CGAFPSGRKETQYF; DNA: TGCGGTGCTTTTCCTAGCGGGAGGAAAGAGACCCAGTACTTC; size: NA; V: TRBV20-1; J: TRBJ2-5; D: TRBD2
CDR3: CASSEPRGPTHYEQYF; DNA: TGTGCCAGCAGTGAGCCCCGGGGGCCTACGCACTACGAGCAGTACTTC; size: few; V: TRBV6-5; J: TRBJ2-7; D: NA